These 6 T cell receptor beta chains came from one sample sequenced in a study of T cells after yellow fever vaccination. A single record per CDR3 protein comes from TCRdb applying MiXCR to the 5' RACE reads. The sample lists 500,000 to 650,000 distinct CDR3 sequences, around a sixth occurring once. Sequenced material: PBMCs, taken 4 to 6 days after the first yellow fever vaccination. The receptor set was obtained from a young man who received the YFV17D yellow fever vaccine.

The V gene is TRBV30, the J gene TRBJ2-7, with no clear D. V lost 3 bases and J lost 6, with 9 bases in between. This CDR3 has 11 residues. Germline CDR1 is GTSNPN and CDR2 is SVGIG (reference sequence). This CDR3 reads CAWSPRSEQYF. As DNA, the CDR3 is TGTGCCTGGAGCCCTCGTAGCGAGCAGTACTTC.

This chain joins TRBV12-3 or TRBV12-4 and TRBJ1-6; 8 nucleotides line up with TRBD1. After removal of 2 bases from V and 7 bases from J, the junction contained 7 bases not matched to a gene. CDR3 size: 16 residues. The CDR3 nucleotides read TGTGCCAGCAGTTTATTTGGGACAGGCGCGAATTCACCCCTCCACTTT. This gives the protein CASSLFGTGANSPLHF.

In DNA, the CDR3 is TGTGCCAGCAGTTTAGACAGGGGCGTTGATACGCAGTATTTT. Translation: CASSLDRGVDTQYF. This chain connects TRBV12-3 or TRBV12-4 to TRBJ2-3, with TRBD1 matching over 7 bases. The CDR3 sequence is 14 residues long. V gave up 1 base and J gave up 6 bases; unmatched junction bases: 4.

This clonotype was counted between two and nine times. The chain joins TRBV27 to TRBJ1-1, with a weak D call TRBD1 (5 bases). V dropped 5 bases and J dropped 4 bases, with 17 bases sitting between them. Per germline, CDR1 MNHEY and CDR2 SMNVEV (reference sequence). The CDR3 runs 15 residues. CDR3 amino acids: CASSTTTEAITEAFF. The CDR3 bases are TGTGCCAGCAGTACAACGACAGAGGCCATCACTGAAGCTTTCTTT.

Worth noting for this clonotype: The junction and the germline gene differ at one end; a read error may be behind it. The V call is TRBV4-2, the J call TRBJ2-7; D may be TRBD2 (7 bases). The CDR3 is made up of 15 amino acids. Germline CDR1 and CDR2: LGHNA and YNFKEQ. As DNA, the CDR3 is TGTGCCATCAGCCCCGGGACACCGGGACTATACGAGCAGTACTTC. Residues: CAISPGTPGLYEQYF.

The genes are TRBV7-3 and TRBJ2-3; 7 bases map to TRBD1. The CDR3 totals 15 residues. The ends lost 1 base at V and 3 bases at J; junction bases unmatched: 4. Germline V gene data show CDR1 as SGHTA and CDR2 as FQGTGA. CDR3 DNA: TGTGCCAGCAGCTTAAGGGTGACAGGGACAGATACGCAGTATTTT. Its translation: CASSLRVTGTDTQYF.